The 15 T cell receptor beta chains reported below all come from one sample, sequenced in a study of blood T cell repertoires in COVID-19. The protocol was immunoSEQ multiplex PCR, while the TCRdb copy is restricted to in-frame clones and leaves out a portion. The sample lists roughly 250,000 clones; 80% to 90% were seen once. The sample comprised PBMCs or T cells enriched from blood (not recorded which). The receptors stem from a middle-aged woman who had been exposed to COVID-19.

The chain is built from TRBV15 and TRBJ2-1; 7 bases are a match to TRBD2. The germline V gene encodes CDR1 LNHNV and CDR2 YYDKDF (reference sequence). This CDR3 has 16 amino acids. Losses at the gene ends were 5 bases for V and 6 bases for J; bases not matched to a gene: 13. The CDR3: CATSAGRAGPINEQFF. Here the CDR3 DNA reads TGTGCCACCAGCGCGGGAAGAGCGGGACCGATCAATGAGCAGTTCTTC.

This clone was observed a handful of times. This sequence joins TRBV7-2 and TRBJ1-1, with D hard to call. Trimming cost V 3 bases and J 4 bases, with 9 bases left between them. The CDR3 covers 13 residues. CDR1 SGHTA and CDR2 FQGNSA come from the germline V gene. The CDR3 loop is CASSFTEGTEAFF. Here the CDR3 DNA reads TGTGCCAGCAGCTTCACGGAGGGCACTGAAGCTTTCTTT.

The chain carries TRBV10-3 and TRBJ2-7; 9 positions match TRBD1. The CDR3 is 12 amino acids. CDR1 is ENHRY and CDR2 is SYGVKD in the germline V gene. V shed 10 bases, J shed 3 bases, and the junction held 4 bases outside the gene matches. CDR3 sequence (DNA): TGTGCCAGCCGACAGGGGGACTACGAGCAGTACTTC. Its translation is CASRQGDYEQYF.

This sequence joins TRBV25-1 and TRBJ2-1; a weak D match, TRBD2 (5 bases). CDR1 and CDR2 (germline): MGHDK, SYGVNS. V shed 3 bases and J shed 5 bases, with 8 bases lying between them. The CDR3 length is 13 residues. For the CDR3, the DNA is TGTGCCAGCAGTGAGCCGGGAAACAATGAGCAGTTCTTC. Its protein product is CASSEPGNNEQFF.

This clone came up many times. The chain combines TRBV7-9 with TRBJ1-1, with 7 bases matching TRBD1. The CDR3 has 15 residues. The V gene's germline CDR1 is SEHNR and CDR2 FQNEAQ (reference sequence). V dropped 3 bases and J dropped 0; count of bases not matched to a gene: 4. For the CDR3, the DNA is TGTGCCAGCAGCTTCGGGACAGTCATGAACACTGAAGCTTTCTTT. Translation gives CASSFGTVMNTEAFF.

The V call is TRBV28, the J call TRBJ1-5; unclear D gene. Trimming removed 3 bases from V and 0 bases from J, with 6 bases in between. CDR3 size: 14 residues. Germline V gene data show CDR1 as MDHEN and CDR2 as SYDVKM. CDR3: CASSFDYSNQPQHF. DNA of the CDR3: TGTGCCAGCAGTTTTGACTATAGCAATCAGCCCCAGCATTTT.

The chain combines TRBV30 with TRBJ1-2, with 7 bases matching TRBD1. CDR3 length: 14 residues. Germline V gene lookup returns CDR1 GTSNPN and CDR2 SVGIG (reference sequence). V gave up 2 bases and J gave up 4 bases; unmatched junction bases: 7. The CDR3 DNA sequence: TGTGCCTGGAGTCCCCGGGACAGACTCTATGGCTACACCTTC. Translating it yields CAWSPRDRLYGYTF.

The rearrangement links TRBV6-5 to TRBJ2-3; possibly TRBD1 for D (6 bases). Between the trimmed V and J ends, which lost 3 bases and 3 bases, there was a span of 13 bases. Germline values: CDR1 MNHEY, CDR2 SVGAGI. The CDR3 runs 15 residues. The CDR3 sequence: CASSYGGTTTDTQYF. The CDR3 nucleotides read TGTGCCAGCAGTTATGGGGGCACCACTACAGATACGCAGTATTTT.

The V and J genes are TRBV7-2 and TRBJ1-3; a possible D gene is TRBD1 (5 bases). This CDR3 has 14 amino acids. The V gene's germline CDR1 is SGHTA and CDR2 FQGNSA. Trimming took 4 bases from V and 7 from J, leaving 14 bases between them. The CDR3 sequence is CASSSPSGGNTIYF. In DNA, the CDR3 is TGTGCCAGCAGCTCCCCGTCGGGGGGGAACACCATATATTTT.

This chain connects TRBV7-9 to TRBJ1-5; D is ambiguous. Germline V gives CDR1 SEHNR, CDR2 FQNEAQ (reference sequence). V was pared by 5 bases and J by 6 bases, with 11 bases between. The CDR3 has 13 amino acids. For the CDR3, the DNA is TGTGCCAGCAGCCCCCGACGAGGTCAGCCCCAGCATTTT. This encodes CASSPRRGQPQHF. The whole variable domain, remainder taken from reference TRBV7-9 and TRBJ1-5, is DTGVSQNPRHKITKRGQNVTFRCDPISEHNRLYWYRQTLGQGPEFLTYFQNEAQLEKSRLLSDRFSAERPKGSFSTLEIQRTEQGDSAMYLCASSPRRGQPQHFGDGTRLSIL.

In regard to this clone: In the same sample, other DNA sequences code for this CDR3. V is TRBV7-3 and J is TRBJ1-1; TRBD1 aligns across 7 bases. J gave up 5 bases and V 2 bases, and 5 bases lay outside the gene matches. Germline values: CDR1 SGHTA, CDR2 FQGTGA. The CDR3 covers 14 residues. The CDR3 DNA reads TGTGCCAGCAGCTTATCGGCAGGGGGAACTGAAGCTTTCTTT. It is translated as CASSLSAGGTEAFF.

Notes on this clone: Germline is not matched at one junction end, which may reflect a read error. This CDR3 is CSVGQGPRSF. The CDR3 coding sequence is TGCAGCGTTGGACAGGGCCCCCGTTCCTTC. The rearrangement links TRBV29-1 to TRBJ1-2, with TRBD1 identical over 7 bases. Per germline, CDR1 SQVTM and CDR2 ANQGSEA. The CDR3 has 10 residues.

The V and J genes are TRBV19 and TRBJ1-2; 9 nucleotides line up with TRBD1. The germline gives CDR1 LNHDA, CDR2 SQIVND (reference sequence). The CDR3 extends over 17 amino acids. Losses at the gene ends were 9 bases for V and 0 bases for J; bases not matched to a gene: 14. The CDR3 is CASKSRDRELANYGYTF. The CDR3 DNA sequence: TGTGCCAGCAAAAGCCGGGACAGGGAGTTAGCTAACTATGGCTACACCTTC.

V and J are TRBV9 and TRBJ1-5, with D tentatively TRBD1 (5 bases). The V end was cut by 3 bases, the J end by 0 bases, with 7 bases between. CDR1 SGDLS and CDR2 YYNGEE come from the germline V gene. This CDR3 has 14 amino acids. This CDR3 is CASSAGGSNQPQHF. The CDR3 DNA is TGTGCCAGCAGCGCGGGGGGTAGCAATCAGCCCCAGCATTTT.

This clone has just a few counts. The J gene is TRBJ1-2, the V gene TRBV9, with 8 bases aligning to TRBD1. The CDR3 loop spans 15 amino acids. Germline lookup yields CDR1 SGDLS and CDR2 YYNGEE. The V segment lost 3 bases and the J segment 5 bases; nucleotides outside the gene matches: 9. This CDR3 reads CASSADTQGDYGYTF. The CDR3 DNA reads TGTGCCAGCAGCGCCGATACACAGGGGGATTATGGCTACACCTTC.